This passage covers 11 T cell receptor beta chains from one sample sequenced in a study of tumor-infiltrating lymphocytes in primary liver carcinoma. A constant-region primer served to make TCR beta cDNA from about 0.45 ug total RNA. A slightly modified ARM-PCR protocol with three nested multiplex PCR rounds produced these TCR beta libraries. Forward primers for TRBV1-TRBV30 and a C-beta reverse primer served the first two PCR rounds, at roughly 10 cycles each. TCRdb processed the multiplex PCR reads anew with MiXCR; each CDR3 protein has one entry. The data show hundreds of thousands of distinct CDR3 sequences, 65% seen once. Unsorted whole blood yielded blood RNA, and germline DNA was extracted as well. Material for sequencing was peripheral blood. The receptors were gathered from a man aged 35-49 years with primary liver carcinoma and hepatitis B virus infection.

In regard to this clonotype: A much bigger clone sits one base away, suggesting this may be a read error. V and J are TRBV4-1 and TRBJ2-7; tentative D call: TRBD2 (6 bases). Trimming cost V 8 bases and J 1 base, with 15 bases left between them. The CDR3 covers 14 residues. Per the germline V gene, CDR1 is MGHRA and CDR2 is YSYEKL. CDR3 nucleotides: TGCGCCAGCCGGCGGGGCGGGCCTTCCTACGAGCAGTACTTC. This sequence encodes CASRRGGPSYEQYF.

V usage is TRBV7-9 and J usage is TRBJ1-1; D gene unclear. The CDR3 runs to 14 residues. The ends were cut back, 0 bases at V and 4 bases at J, with 9 bases in the middle. Germline values: CDR1 SEHNR, CDR2 FQNEAQ (reference sequence). Here the CDR3 reads CASSLAREGTEAFF. The CDR3 coding sequence is TGTGCCAGCAGCTTAGCCCGGGAGGGCACTGAAGCTTTCTTT.

For this clonotype: The junction does not match germline at one end; this may be a read error. The DNA of the CDR3 is TGTGCCTGCAGTCTCGGGACAGGGAAGGGCCCCCAGCATTTT. Translation: CACSLGTGKGPQHF. This chain connects TRBV6-5 to TRBJ1-5; 9 positions agree with TRBD1. The CDR3 sequence is 14 residues long. The V gene's germline CDR1 is MNHEY and CDR2 SVGAGI.

The CDR3 here is CATSDTMGTSGTYNEQFF. In nucleotides, the CDR3 is TGTGCCACCAGTGATACCATGGGGACTAGTGGGACCTACAATGAGCAGTTCTTC. V is TRBV24-1 and J is TRBJ2-1, with TRBD2 matching over 8 bases. The germline V gene has CDR1 KGHDR and CDR2 SFDVKD. The CDR3 has 18 residues. The junction had 11 bases not matched to a gene; V was cut back by 3 bases and J by 2 bases.

To note about this clonotype: A read error is possible here, since a much larger clone lies one base away. The chain carries TRBV29-1 and TRBJ2-2; 7 bases match TRBD2. Germline CDR1 reads SQVTM; CDR2 reads ANQGSEA. This CDR3 comprises 12 residues. After removal of 7 bases from V and 6 bases from J, the junction contained 5 bases not matched to a gene. The CDR3 sequence is CSAGRAPGELFF. The CDR3 nucleotides read TGCAGCGCTGGGAGGGCTCCCGGGGAGCTGTTTTTT.

V gene TRBV6-1 combines with J gene TRBJ1-4, with a possible D match to TRBD1 (5 bases). Trimming stripped 3 bases from V and 10 bases from J, with 15 bases between. The CDR3 loop spans 14 amino acids. The germline V gene has CDR1 MNHNS and CDR2 SASEGT. CDR3 in amino acids: CASSEQGQMGKLFF. The CDR3 DNA follows: TGTGCCAGCAGTGAGCAGGGCCAAATGGGAAAACTGTTTTTT.

Comments on this clonotype: One junction end disagrees with the germline gene, perhaps due to a read error. The V call is TRBV14, the J call TRBJ1-2, with D maybe TRBD1 (5 bases). The V gene's germline CDR1 is SGHDN and CDR2 FVKESK. The CDR3 runs 14 residues. The CDR3 nucleotides read TGTGCCGGCAGCCAAGAAGGACAACTATATGGCTACACCTTC. Translating gives CAGSQEGQLYGYTF.

This clonotype showed up just a few times. J is TRBJ1-1 and V is TRBV12-3 or TRBV12-4; no reliable D call. V lost 10 bases and J 0 bases, leaving 12 bases between the germline ends. This CDR3 is 13 amino acids long. The CDR3, as DNA: TGTGCCACCTTACCGGCCCTGAACACTGAAGCTTTCTTT. Its protein is CATLPALNTEAFF.

This clonotype was counted many times. The chain couples TRBV6-1 to TRBJ2-1; D perhaps matches TRBD2 (5 bases). The CDR3 runs to 14 residues. Germline CDR1 MNHNS, CDR2 SASEGT. Trimming removed 2 bases from V and 5 bases from J, with 10 bases in between. CDR3: CASSEISGNNEQFF. The CDR3 DNA reads as TGTGCCAGCAGTGAAATCTCCGGGAACAATGAGCAGTTCTTC.

The chain combines TRBV5-1 with TRBJ2-5, with D possibly being TRBD2 (6 bases). Per the germline V gene, CDR1 is SGHRS and CDR2 is YFSETQ. CDR3 length: 13 amino acids. The ends were cut back, 3 bases at V and 1 base at J, with 7 bases in the middle. The CDR3 is CASSSEGQETQYF. The CDR3 region has the DNA TGCGCCAGCAGCTCGGAGGGCCAAGAGACCCAGTACTTC.

The chain is built from TRBV11-2 and TRBJ2-1; a possible D gene is TRBD2 (6 bases). Trimming pared 0 bases from V and 6 bases from J, leaving 12 bases between. This CDR3 is built from 15 residues. Germline CDR1 SGHAT, CDR2 FQNNGV. The CDR3 DNA follows: TGTGCCAGCAGCTTAGATCACCAGGGAGGCAATGAGCAGTTCTTC. Translating gives CASSLDHQGGNEQFF.